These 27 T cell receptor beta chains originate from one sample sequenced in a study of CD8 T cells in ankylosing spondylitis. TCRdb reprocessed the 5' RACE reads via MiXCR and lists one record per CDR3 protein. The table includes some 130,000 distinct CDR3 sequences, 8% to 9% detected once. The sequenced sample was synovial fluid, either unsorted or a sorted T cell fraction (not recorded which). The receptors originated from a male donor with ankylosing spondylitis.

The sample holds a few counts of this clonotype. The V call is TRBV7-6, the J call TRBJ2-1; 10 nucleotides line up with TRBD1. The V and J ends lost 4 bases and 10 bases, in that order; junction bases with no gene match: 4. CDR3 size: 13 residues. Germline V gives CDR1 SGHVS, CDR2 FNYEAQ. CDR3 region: CASSSTGGYEQFF. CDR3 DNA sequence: TGTGCCAGCAGCTCGACAGGGGGCTACGAGCAGTTCTTC.

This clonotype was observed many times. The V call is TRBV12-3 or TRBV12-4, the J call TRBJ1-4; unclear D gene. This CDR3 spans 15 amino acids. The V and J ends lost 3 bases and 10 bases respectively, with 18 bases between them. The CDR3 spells CASSFFPAKDGKLFF. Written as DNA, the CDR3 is TGTGCCAGCAGTTTTTTCCCGGCCAAGGATGGAAAACTGTTTTTT.

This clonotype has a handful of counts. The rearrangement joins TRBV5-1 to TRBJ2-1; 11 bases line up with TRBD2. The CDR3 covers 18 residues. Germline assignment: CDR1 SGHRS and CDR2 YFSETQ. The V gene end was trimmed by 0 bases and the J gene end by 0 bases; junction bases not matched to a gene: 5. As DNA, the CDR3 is TGCGCCAGCAGCTTGGCTAGCGGGGGGTCCAGCTCCTACAATGAGCAGTTCTTC. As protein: CASSLASGGSSSYNEQFF.

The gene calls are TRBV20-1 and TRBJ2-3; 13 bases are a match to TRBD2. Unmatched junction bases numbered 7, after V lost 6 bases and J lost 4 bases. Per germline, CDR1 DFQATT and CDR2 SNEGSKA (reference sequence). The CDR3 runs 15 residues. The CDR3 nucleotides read TGCAGTGCATTACTAGCGGGGGGGAGGCCAGATACGCAGTATTTT. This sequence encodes CSALLAGGRPDTQYF.

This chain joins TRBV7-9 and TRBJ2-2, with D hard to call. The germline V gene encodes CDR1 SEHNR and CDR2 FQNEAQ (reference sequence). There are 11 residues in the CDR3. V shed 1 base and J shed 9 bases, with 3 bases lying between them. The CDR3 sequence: CASSLVRELFF. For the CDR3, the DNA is TGTGCCAGCAGCTTAGTACGGGAGCTGTTTTTT.

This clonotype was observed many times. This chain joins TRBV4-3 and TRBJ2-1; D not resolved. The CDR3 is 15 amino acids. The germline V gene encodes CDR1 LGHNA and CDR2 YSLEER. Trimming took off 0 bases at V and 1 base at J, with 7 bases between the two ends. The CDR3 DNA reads TGCGCCAGCAGCCAAGACCTAGGTTCCTACAATGAGCAGTTCTTC. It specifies CASSQDLGSYNEQFF.

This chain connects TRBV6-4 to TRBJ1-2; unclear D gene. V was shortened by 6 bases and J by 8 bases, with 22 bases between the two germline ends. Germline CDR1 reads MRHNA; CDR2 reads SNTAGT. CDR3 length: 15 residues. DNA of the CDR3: TGTGCCAGCAGCCCCTACATGCTTCTTGCGGGAGGCTACACCTTC. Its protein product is CASSPYMLLAGGYTF.

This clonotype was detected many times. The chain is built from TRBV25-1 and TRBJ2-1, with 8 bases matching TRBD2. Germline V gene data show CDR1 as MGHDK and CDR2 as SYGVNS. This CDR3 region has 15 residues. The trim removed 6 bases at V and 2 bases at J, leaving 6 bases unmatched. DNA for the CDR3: TGTGCCAGCAGACGGAGCGGGGGCACCTACAATGAGCAGTTCTTC. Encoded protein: CASRRSGGTYNEQFF.

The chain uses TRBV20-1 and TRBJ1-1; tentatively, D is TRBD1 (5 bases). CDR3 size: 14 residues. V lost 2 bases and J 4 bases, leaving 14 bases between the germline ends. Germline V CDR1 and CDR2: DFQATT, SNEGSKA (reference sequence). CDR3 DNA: TGCAGTGCTAGACCGGTTATCCAGGGCACTGAAGCTTTCTTT. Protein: CSARPVIQGTEAFF.

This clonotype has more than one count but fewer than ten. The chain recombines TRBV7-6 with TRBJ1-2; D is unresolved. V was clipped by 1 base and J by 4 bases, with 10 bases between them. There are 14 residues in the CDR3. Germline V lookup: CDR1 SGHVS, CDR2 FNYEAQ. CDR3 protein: CASSLEEGGYGYTF. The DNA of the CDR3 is TGTGCCAGCAGCTTAGAAGAGGGCGGCTATGGCTACACCTTC.

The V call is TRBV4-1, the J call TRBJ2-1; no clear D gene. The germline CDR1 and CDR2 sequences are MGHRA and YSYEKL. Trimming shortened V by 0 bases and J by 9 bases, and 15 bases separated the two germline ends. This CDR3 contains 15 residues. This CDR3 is CASSQEVGHVGEQFF. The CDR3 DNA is TGCGCCAGCAGCCAAGAGGTGGGCCACGTTGGTGAGCAGTTCTTC.

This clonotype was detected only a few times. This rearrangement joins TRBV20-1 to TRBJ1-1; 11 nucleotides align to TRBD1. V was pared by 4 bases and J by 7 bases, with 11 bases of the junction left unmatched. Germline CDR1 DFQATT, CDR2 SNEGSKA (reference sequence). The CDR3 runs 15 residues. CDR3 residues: CSANLIRDRGIEAFF. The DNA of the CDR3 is TGCAGTGCTAACCTCATCCGGGACAGGGGGATTGAAGCTTTCTTT.

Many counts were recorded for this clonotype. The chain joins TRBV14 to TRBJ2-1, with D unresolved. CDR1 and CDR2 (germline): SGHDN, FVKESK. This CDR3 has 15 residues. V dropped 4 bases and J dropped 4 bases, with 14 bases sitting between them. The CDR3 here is CASSPRGPKYNEQFF. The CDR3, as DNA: TGTGCCAGCAGCCCCCGAGGCCCAAAATACAATGAGCAGTTCTTC.

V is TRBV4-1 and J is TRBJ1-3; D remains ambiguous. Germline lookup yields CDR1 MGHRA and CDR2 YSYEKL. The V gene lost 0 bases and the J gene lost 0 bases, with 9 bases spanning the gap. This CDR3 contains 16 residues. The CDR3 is CASSQDAGYSGNTIYF. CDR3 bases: TGCGCCAGCAGCCAAGATGCGGGTTACTCTGGAAACACCATATATTTT.

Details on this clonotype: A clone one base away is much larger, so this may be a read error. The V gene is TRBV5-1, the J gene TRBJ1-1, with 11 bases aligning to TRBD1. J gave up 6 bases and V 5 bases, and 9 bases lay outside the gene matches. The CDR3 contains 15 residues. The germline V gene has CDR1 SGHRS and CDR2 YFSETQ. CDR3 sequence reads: CASSLLGQGVSEAFF. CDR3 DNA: TGCGCCAGCAGTTTATTGGGACAGGGGGTTTCTGAAGCTTTCTTT.

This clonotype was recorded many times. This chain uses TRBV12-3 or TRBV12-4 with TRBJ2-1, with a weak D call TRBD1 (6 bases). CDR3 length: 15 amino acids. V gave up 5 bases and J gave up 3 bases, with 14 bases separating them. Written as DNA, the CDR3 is TGTGCCAGCAGTGCCGACAGGTTCATCTACAATGAGCAGTTCTTC. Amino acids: CASSADRFIYNEQFF.

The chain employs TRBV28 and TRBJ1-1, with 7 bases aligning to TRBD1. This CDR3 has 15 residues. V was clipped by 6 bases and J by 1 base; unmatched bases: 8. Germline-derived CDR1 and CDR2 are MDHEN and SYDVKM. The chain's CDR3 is CASRYRGIENTEAFF. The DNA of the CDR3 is TGTGCCAGCAGGTACAGGGGAATCGAGAACACTGAAGCTTTCTTT. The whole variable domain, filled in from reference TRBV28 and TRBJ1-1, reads DVKVTQSSRYLVKRTGEKVFLECVQDMDHENMFWYRQDPGLGLRLIYFSYDVKMKEKGDIPEGYSVSREKKERFSLILESASTNQTSMYLCASRYRGIENTEAFFGQGTRLTVV.

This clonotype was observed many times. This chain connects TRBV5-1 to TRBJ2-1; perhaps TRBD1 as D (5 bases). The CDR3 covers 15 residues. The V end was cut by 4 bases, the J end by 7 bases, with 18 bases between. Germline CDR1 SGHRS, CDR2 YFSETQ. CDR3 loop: CASSAGLGPPNEQFF. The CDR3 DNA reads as TGCGCCAGCAGCGCTGGATTGGGGCCGCCTAATGAGCAGTTCTTC.

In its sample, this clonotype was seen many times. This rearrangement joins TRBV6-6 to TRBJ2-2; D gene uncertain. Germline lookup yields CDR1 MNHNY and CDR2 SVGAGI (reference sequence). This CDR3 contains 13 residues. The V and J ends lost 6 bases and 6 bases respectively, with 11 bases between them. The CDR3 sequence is CASSPIQAGELFF. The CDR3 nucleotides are TGTGCCAGCAGCCCCATCCAAGCCGGGGAGCTGTTTTTT.

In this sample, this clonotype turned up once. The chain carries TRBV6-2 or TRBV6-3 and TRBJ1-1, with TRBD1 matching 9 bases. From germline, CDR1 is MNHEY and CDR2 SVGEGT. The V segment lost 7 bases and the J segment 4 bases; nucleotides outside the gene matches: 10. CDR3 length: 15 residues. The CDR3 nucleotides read TGTGCCAGCACAGGACAGGGGAGAAGAGTCACTGAAGCTTTCTTT. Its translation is CASTGQGRRVTEAFF.

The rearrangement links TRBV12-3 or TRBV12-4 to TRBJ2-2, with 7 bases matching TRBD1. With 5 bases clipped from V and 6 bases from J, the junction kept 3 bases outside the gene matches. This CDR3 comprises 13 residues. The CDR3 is CASSDRAAGELFF. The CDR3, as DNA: TGTGCCAGCAGTGACAGGGCCGCCGGGGAGCTGTTTTTT.

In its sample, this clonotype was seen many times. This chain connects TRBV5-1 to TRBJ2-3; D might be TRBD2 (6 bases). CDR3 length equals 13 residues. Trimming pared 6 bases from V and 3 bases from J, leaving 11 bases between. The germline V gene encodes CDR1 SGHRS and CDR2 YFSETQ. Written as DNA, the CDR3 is TGCGCCAGCATGTTGGAGGGAACAGATACGCAGTATTTT. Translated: CASMLEGTDTQYF.

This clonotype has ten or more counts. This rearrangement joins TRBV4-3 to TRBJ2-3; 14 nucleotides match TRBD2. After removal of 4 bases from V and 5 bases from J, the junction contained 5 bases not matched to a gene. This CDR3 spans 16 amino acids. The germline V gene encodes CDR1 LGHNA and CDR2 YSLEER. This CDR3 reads CASSRGLAGEIDTQYF. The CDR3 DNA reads TGCGCCAGCAGCCGGGGACTAGCGGGAGAAATAGATACGCAGTATTTT.

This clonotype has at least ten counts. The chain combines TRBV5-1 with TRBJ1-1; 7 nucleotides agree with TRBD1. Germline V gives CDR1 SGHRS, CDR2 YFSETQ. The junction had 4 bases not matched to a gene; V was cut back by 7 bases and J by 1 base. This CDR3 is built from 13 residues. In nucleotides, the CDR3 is TGCGCCAGCGGGGGACAGCCGAACACTGAAGCTTTCTTT. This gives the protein CASGGQPNTEAFF.

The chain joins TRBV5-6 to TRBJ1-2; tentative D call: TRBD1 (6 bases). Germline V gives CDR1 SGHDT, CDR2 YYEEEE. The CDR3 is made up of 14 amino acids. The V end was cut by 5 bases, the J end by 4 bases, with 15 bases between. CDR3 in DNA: TGTGCCAGCAGTTACGGCATAGGGGGCTATGGCTACACCTTC. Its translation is CASSYGIGGYGYTF.

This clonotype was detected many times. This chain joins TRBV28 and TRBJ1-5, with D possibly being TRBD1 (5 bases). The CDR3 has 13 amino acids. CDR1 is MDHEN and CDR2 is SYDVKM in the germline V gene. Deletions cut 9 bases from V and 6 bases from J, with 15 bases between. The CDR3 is CASRDPPGQPQHF. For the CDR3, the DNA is TGTGCCAGTCGGGACCCCCCGGGTCAGCCCCAGCATTTT.

This CDR3 reads CASSHVQSYEQYF. Written as DNA, the CDR3 is TGTGCCAGCAGCCACGTGCAGTCCTACGAGCAGTACTTC. The chain uses TRBV3-1 and TRBJ2-7; D gene uncertain. The germline V gene has CDR1 LGHDT and CDR2 YNNKEL (reference sequence). The CDR3 runs to 13 residues. Trimming pared 3 bases from V and 1 base from J, leaving 7 bases between.